Here is one T cell receptor (beta chain) with its context. Its antigen remains unknown. The data were produced by immunoSEQ multiplex PCR, yet TCRdb's version contains in-frame clones alone and is incomplete. The sample holds 90,000 to 130,000 clones; 80% to 85% are singletons and the top ten take approximately 10%. These data are taken from a study of T cell responses to AZD1222 COVID-19 vaccine. Study conclusions and caveats: Spike-specific TCR breadth and depth both grew after two AZD1222 doses. Clonal diversity was possibly underestimated, and white British individuals and females predominated among donors. Seropositive at baseline were only six AZD1222 recipients. The peak T cell response came first, and repertoires were sampled only after it.

The germline V gene has CDR1 SGHTA and CDR2 FQGTGA. Trimming pared 1 base from V and 3 bases from J, leaving 7 bases between. CDR3 size: 14 residues. The source is an adult in good health. The sequencing used peripheral blood, collected on day 0 of AZD1222 vaccination. The chain recombines TRBV7-3 with TRBJ1-3; maybe TRBD1 (5 bases). CDR3 in amino acids: CASSLMGVGNTIYF. The CDR3 coding sequence is TGTGCCAGCAGCTTAATGGGGGTTGGAAACACCATATATTTT.